This TCR beta chain was captured by sequencing in a study of human T cells and chemical hapten exposure listed by TCRdb under 2021. At the level of the whole study: For sensitization, 2% DPC in acetone was applied to an approximately 2 cm by approximately 2 cm area of upper inner arm skin. Weekly therapeutic DPC doses were additionally applied to the scalp of patients throughout the approximately 24-week study period. Patch tests used Finn chambers with 0.01% DPC on the upper back, scored after 6 days by International Contact Dermatitis Research Group standards. The patient cohort, mostly female, included alopecia areata with under or over 50% scalp involvement, alopecia totalis and alopecia universalis. Libraries were pooled for sequencing, and variation in per-sample TCR yields was attributed mainly to small differences in library volumes within the pool. In alopecia patients, the study followed how the peripheral blood TCR repertoire changed in vivo over primary and secondary sensitization to diphenylcyclopropenone (DPC), a hapten. Blood samples were taken from patients before sensitization (week 0) and then at 2, 6 and about 24 weeks after DPC sensitization. Blood for TCR sequencing was provided by twenty-nine alopecia patients at one to four time points (pre-sensitization, 2, 6 and 24 weeks). The study at large found these results: Repeated subsampling changed both the strength of the expansion versus patch-test correlation and the threshold at which that correlation became significant. All patients had alopecia, a presumed autoimmune disease, so their immune response might differ from that of healthy individuals. DPC sensitization did not change the number of TCRs with a frequency above 1 in 1000, and there was no evidence of changes in global repertoire structure. Compared with pre-sensitization or healthy control sets, expanded TCRs formed significantly more large CDR3 similarity clusters, which is consistent with antigen-driven responses. Patch test score was positively correlated with the number of PT1 expanded TCRs, with significance at thresholds 8, 16 and 32 but not at 4.

This specimen's time point label, per the study, means: pre-sensitization, week 0. Read against the paper, the sample's treatment or condition label means: therapeutic diphenylcyclopropenone sensitization with weekly scalp DPC. At every patch-test visit, the blood draw took place before the patch test was put on. To be eligible, patients had to be aged 18 to 70, diagnosed with alopecia and judged suitable for DPC therapy, while pregnant patients were excluded. Unfractionated whole blood was collected in Tempus Blood RNA tubes, and total RNA was extracted from that blood. Turning to this clonotype: What this receptor recognizes is not known. Per-base qualities were not stored, and no clone one base away is much larger.

Trimming removed 1 base from V and 7 bases from J; the gene matches leave 8 bases unexplained. The germline V gene encodes CDR1 KGHDR and CDR2 SFDVKD. The CDR3 measures 16 amino acids from cysteine to phenylalanine. The DNA shown is the 48-base CDR3, in frame from base 1. The method behind the library was RACE. Sequencing relied on a NextSeq 500. During library preparation, unique molecular identifiers were attached to individual cDNA molecules so that TCRs could be counted quantitatively and reproducibly. For every blood RNA sample, sequencing covered both the TCR alpha and TCR beta chains. As for the authors' bioinformatics: A median of around 100,000 TCRs per sample was observed, with a range of about 23,224 to 690,600. The Decombinator software suite was used to annotate the V, J and CDR3 of the TCR reads. For the PS versus PT1 abundance plots, all samples were subsampled to the same number of TCRs (28,000). TCRs were defined as expanded if absent before sensitization and observed at least eight times at the 2-week time point. Clones were called with MiXCR by TCRdb after fastp trimmed the public reads at Q25, and only in-frame beta chains were retained. CDR3 protein sequences are deduplicated, and each keeps its most common genes and DNA. TCRdb, not the authors, supplied the V and J calls. For this sample there are tens of thousands of distinct CDR3 sequences; 12% appear just once. The ten largest clonotypes hold roughly 5.7% of the sample.

This receptor was obtained from a woman in her thirties with alopecia areata. Some clones in this sample may be carry-over from other donors' samples. Sequenced here: whole blood, sampled in connection with sensitization to the hapten diphenylcyclopropenone (DPC). The rearranged segments are TRBV24-1 and TRBJ2-1; 8 middle bases align to TRBD1. The CDR3 here reads CATSDLSRGRLNEQFF. Here is the DNA: TGTGCCACCAGTGATTTAAGCAGGGGGCGTCTAAATGAGCAGTTCTTC.